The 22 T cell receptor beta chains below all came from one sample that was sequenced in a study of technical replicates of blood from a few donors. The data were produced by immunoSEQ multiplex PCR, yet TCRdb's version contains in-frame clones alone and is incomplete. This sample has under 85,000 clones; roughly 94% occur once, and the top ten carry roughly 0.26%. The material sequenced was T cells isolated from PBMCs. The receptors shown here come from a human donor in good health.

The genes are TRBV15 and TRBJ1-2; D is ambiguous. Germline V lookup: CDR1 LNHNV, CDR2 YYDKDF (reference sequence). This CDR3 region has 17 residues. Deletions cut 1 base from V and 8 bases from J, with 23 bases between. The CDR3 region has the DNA TGTGCCACCAGCAGAGGGCTGGGCCGAGATACCTTCTCAGGCTACACCTTC. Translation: CATSRGLGRDTFSGYTF.

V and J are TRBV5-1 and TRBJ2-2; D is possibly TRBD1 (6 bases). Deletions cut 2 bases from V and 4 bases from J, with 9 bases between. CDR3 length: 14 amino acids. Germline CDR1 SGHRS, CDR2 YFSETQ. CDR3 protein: CASSFRQVTGELFF. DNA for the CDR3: TGCGCCAGCAGCTTCCGACAGGTCACCGGGGAGCTGTTTTTT.

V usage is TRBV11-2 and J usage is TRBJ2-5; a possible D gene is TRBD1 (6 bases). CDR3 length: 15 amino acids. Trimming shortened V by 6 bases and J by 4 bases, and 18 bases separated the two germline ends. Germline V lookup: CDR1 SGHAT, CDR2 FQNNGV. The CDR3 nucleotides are TGTGCCAGCAGACCACCGGGGACATCTGCAGAGACCCAGTACTTC. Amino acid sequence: CASRPPGTSAETQYF.

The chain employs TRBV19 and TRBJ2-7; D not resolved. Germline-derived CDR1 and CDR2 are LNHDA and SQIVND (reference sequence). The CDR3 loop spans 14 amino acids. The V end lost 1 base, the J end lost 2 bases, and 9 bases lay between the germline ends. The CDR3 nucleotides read TGTGCCAGTAGTATAGGTGTAGATACCTACGAGCAGTACTTC. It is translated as CASSIGVDTYEQYF.

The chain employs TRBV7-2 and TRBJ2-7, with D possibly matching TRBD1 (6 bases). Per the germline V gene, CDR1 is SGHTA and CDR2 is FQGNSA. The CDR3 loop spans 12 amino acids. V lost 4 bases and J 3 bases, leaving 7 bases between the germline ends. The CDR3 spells CASSWDNYEQYF. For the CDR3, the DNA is TGTGCCAGCAGCTGGGACAACTACGAGCAGTACTTC.

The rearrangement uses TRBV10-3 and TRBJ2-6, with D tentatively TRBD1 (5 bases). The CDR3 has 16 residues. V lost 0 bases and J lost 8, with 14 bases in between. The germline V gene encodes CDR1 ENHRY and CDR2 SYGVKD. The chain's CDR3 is CAISESTQGRPNVLTF. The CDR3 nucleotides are TGTGCCATCAGTGAGTCGACCCAGGGTAGGCCCAACGTCCTGACTTTC.

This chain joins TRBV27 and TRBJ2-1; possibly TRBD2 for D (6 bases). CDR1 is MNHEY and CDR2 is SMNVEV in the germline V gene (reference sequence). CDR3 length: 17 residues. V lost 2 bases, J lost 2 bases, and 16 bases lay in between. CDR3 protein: CASSLETSPGPYNEQFF. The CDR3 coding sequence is TGTGCCAGCAGTTTAGAAACTAGCCCGGGTCCCTACAATGAGCAGTTCTTC.

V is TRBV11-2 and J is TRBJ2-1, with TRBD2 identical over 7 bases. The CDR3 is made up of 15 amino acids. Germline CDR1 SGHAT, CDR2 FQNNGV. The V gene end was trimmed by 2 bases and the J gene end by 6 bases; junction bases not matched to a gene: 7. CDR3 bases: TGTGCCAGCAGCTTATCGAGGGAGGGCGGCAATGAGCAGTTCTTC. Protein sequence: CASSLSREGGNEQFF.

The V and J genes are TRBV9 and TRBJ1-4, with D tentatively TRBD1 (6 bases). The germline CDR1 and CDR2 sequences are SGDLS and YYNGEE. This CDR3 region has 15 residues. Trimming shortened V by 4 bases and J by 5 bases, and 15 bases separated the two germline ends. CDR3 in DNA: TGTGCCAGCAGCCTCCTCGGACAGAGGAATGAAAAACTGTTTTTT. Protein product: CASSLLGQRNEKLFF.

CDR3 sequence: CASKQTWGANVLTF. CDR3 DNA: TGTGCCAGCAAACAGACGTGGGGGGCCAACGTCCTGACTTTC. The V gene is TRBV6-5, the J gene TRBJ2-6; D gene unclear. The germline gives CDR1 MNHEY, CDR2 SVGAGI. V lost 7 bases, J lost 4 bases, and 11 bases lay in between. CDR3 length equals 14 residues.

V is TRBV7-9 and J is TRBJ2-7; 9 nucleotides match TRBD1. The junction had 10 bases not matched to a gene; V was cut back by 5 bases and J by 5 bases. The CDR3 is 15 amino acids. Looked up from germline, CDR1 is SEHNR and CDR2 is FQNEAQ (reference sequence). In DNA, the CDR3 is TGTGCCAGCAGCCCAAGACAGGGGGTTGTCAACGAGCAGTACTTC. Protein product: CASSPRQGVVNEQYF.

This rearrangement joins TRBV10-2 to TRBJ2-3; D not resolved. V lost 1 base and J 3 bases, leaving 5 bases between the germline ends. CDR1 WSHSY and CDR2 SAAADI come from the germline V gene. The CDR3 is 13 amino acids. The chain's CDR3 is CASSEFLTDTQYF. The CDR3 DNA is TGCGCCAGCAGTGAGTTTTTAACAGATACGCAGTATTTT.

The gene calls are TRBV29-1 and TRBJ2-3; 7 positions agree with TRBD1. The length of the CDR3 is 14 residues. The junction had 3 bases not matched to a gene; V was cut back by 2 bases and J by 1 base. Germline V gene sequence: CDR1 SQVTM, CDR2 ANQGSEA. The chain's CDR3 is CSVELGQGTDTQYF. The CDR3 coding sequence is TGCAGCGTTGAACTCGGACAGGGCACAGATACGCAGTATTTT.

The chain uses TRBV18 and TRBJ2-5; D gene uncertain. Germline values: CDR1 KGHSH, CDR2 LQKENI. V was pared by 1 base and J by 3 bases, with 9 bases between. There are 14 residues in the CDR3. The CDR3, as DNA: TGTGCCAGCTCACCACTAGACACCGAAGAGACCCAGTACTTC. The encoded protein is CASSPLDTEETQYF.

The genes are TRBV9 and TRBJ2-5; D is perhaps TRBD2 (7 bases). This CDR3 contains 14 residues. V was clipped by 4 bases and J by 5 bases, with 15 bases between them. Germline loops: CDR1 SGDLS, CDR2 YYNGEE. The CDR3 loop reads CASSSTGGGETQYF. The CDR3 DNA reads TGTGCCAGCAGCTCTACGGGGGGCGGGGAGACCCAGTACTTC. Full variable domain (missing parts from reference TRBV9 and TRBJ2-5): DSGVTQTPKHLITATGQRVTLRCSPRSGDLSVYWYQQSLDQGLQFLIQYYNGEERAKGNILERFSAQQFPDLHSELNLSSLELGDSALYFCASSSTGGGETQYFGPGTRLLVL.

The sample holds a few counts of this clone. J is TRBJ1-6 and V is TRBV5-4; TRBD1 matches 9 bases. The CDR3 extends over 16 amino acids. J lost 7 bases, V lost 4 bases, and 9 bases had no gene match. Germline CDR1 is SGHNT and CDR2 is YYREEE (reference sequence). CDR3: CASSATSGTGNSPLHF. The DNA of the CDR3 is TGTGCCAGCAGCGCGACCTCCGGGACAGGGAATTCACCCCTCCACTTT.

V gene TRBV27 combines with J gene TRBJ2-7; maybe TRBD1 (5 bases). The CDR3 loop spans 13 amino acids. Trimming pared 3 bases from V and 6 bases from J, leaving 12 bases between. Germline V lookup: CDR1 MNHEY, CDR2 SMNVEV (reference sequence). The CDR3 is CASSLSRVGEQYF. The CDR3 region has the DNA TGTGCCAGCAGTTTGTCCAGGGTGGGCGAGCAGTACTTC.

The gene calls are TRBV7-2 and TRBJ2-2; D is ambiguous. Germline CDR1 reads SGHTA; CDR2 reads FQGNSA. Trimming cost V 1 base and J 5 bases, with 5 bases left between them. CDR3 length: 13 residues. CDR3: CASSLVFTGELFF. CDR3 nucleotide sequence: TGTGCCAGCAGCTTAGTATTTACCGGGGAGCTGTTTTTT.

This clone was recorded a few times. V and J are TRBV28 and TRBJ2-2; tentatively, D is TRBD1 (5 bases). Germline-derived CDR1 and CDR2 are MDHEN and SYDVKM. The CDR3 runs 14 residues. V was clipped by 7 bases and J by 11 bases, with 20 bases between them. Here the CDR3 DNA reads TGTGCCAGCATTCCCTCAGAAACCCAGGGAGAGCTGTTTTTT. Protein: CASIPSETQGELFF.

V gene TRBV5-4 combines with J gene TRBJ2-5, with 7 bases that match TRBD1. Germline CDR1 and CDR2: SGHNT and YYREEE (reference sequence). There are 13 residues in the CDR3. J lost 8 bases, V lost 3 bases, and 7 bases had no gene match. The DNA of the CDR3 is TGTGCCAGCAGCTCGGACAGGCAGGGAACCCAGTACTTC. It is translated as CASSSDRQGTQYF. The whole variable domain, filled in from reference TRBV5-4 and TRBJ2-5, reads ETGVTQSPTHLIKTRGQQVTLRCSSQSGHNTVSWYQQALGQGPQFIFQYYREEENGRGNFPPRFSGLQFPNYSSELNVNALELDDSALYLCASSSDRQGTQYFGPGTRLLVL.

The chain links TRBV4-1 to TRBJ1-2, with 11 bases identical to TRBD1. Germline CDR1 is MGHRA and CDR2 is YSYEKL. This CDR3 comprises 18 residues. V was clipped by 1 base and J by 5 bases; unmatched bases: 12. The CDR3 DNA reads TGCGCCAGCAGCCAAGTTCCCCCTGGACAGGGGGCATGGTATGGCTACACCTTC. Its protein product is CASSQVPPGQGAWYGYTF.

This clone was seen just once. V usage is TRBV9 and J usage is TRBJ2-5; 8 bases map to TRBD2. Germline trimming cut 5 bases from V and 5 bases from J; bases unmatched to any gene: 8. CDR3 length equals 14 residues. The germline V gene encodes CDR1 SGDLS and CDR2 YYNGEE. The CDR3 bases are TGTGCCAGCAGTGTTAGCGGGGCGGGGGAGACCCAGTACTTC. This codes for CASSVSGAGETQYF.